Listed below are T cell receptor beta chains from one sample, sequenced in a study of T cell changes during pregnancy in multiple sclerosis. The assay was immunoSEQ multiplex PCR, and TCRdb's table has in-frame clones only and misses some. The sample carries fewer than 50,000 clones, roughly 93% recorded once. The sample here was CD8+ T cells from peripheral blood mononuclear cells, taken in the third trimester of pregnancy. These TCRs come from a female donor with multiple sclerosis, enrolled in a pregnancy study. Both conserved end residues are part of each CDR3. A D gene is named only where the DNA matches it firmly. Clone size, where shown, is once, few, many, or a class for clones that have expanded.

>.|.|TRBV7-6|TRBJ1-3
CASSADWNVGNTIYF
TGTGCCAGCAGCGCCGACTGGAACGTTGGAAACACCATATATTTT
>.|.|TRBV28|TRBJ2-5
CASSRQEFQETQYF
TGTGCCAGCAGTCGACAGGAGTTCCAAGAGACCCAGTACTTC
>once|.|TRBV27|TRBJ2-1
CASRLLGSSYNEQFF
TGTGCCAGCAGACTGCTGGGGAGCTCCTACAATGAGCAGTTCTTC
>.|.|TRBV7-8|TRBJ1-1
CASRGNREAFF
TGTGCCAGCAGGGGGAACAGGGAAGCTTTCTTT
>.|TRBD1|TRBV28|TRBJ1-5
CASRGQDSNQPQHF
TGTGCCAGCAGAGGACAGGATAGCAATCAGCCCCAGCATTTT
>.|.|TRBV9|TRBJ2-6
CASSGDATGSGANVLTF
TGTGCCAGCAGCGGTGACGCGACCGGGTCTGGGGCCAACGTCCTGACTTTC
>.|.|TRBV19|TRBJ2-3
CASSSSGSGRTDTQYF
TGTGCCAGTAGTTCCTCGGGGAGCGGCCGCACAGATACGCAGTATTTT
>.|.|TRBV25-1|TRBJ2-3
CASSEYGISTDTQYF
TGTGCCAGCAGTGAATACGGGATAAGCACAGATACGCAGTATTTT
>once|.|TRBV10-3|TRBJ1-1
CAIMGGTEAFF
TGTGCCATCATGGGGGGGACTGAAGCTTTCTTT
>once|TRBD1|TRBV15|TRBJ1-4
CATSRDGGQGDGKLFF
TGTGCCACCAGCAGAGATGGGGGACAGGGAGATGGAAAACTGTTTTTT
>.|.|TRBV7-9|TRBJ2-5
CASSLAMRAEETQYF
TGTGCCAGCAGCTTAGCAATGAGAGCCGAGGAGACCCAGTACTTC
>.|TRBD1|TRBV9|TRBJ2-7
CASSVGGTGEVDEQYF
TGTGCCAGCAGCGTAGGAGGGACAGGAGAGGTCGACGAGCAGTACTTC
>.|.|TRBV9|TRBJ2-7
CASSPDLAEQYF
TGTGCCAGCAGCCCGGACTTGGCCGAGCAGTACTTC
>.|.|TRBV19|TRBJ2-1
CASSNSGVRNEQFF
TGTGCCAGTAGTAACTCAGGGGTCAGGAATGAGCAGTTCTTC
>.|.|TRBV29-1|TRBJ1-1
CSVARMNTEAFF
TGCAGCGTTGCCAGGATGAACACTGAAGCTTTCTTT
>.|.|TRBV6-5|TRBJ2-7
CASSLARGWYEQYF
TGTGCCAGCAGTTTAGCCAGGGGCTGGTACGAGCAGTACTTC
>.|TRBD2|TRBV6-4|TRBJ2-1
CASSETSGRDEQFF
TGTGCCAGCAGTGAGACTAGCGGGAGGGATGAGCAGTTCTTC
>.|.|TRBV7-9|TRBJ2-7
CASSPRTDYEQYF
TGTGCCAGCAGCCCGAGGACAGACTACGAGCAGTACTTC
>few|.|TRBV28|TRBJ2-2
CASSFQGGGELFF
TGTGCCAGCAGTTTTCAGGGCGGCGGGGAGCTGTTTTTT
>.|TRBD1|TRBV27|TRBJ2-7
CASSLWAKQGTGTYEQYF
TGTGCCAGCAGTTTATGGGCTAAACAGGGGACAGGGACGTACGAGCAGTACTTC
>.|TRBD1|TRBV7-9|TRBJ1-4
CASSLDPGTDEKLFF
TGTGCCAGCAGCCTAGACCCCGGGACAGACGAAAAACTGTTTTTT
>.|.|TRBV5-6|TRBJ2-2
CASSFGGRLNTGELFF
TGTGCCAGCAGCTTCGGCGGCAGACTAAACACCGGGGAACTGTTTTTT
>.|TRBD1|TRBV5-1|TRBJ2-7
CASSLDRGGIYEQYF
TGCGCCAGCAGCCTAGACAGGGGGGGAATCTACGAGCAGTACTTC
>.|.|TRBV4-2|TRBJ2-7
CASSQEARSNEQYF
TGTGCCAGCAGCCAAGAGGCGAGGAGCAACGAGCAGTACTTC
>.|TRBD1|TRBV7-3|TRBJ1-2
CASSLGQGHGYTF
TGTGCCAGCAGCCTAGGACAGGGCCATGGCTACACCTTC
>.|TRBD1|TRBV19|TRBJ1-5
CASSIWTGDDQPQHF
TGTGCCAGTAGTATTTGGACAGGGGACGATCAGCCCCAGCATTTT
>.|TRBD2|TRBV7-3|TRBJ2-3
CASSLLGGIGTDTQYF
TGTGCCAGCAGCCTCCTGGGAGGGATCGGCACAGATACGCAGTATTTT
>.|.|TRBV7-6|TRBJ1-4
CASSLDGGNEKLFF
TGTGCCAGCAGCTTAGACGGGGGTAATGAAAAACTGTTTTTT
>once|.|TRBV27|TRBJ2-1
CASTDSTNEQFF
TGTGCCAGCACGGACTCCACTAATGAGCAGTTCTTC
>.|.|TRBV19|TRBJ1-2
CASSLGRARYF
TGTGCCAGTAGCCTCGGGAGGGCGAGGTACTTC
>once|.|TRBV4-3|TRBJ2-3
CASSQDRRSFPDTQYF
TGCGCCAGCAGCCAAGATCGTAGGAGTTTCCCAGATACGCAGTATTTT
>.|.|TRBV4-2|TRBJ2-7
CASSQEGASATYEQYF
TGTGCCAGCAGCCAAGAAGGCGCTAGCGCAACCTACGAGCAGTACTTC
>few|.|TRBV29-1|TRBJ1-2
CSGFDISGYGYTF
TGCAGCGGGTTCGACATTTCAGGCTATGGCTACACCTTC
>.|TRBD1|TRBV7-9|TRBJ2-7
CASSLPTGNEQYF
TGTGCCAGCAGCTTACCGACAGGGAACGAGCAGTACTTC
>once|.|TRBV4-1|TRBJ2-7
CASSQERYRGGNNPYEQYF
TGCGCCAGCAGCCAAGAAAGGTATCGAGGCGGGAACAACCCCTACGAGCAGTACTTC
>.|TRBD2|TRBV9|TRBJ2-1
CASSYRTSGLNEQFF
TGTGCCAGCAGCTATCGGACTAGCGGACTCAATGAGCAGTTCTTC
>.|TRBD2|TRBV9|TRBJ2-2
CASSIRLAGTNTGELFF
TGTGCCAGCAGCATAAGACTAGCGGGAACGAACACCGGGGAGCTGTTTTTT
>.|.|TRBV19|TRBJ2-7
CASSNFGGAVYEQYF
TGTGCCAGTAGCAACTTTGGGGGGGCCGTCTACGAGCAGTACTTC
>.|.|TRBV27|TRBJ1-1
CASSYTANTEAFF
TGTGCCAGCAGTTATACAGCGAACACTGAAGCTTTCTTT
>.|TRBD2|TRBV19|TRBJ2-7
CASRYHLSGSYEQYF
TGTGCCAGTAGATATCACCTTAGCGGGAGTTACGAGCAGTACTTC
>.|TRBD2|TRBV10-3|TRBJ2-3
CAISDTGGSTDTQYF
TGTGCCATCAGTGACACGGGAGGAAGCACAGATACGCAGTATTTT
>.|.|TRBV27|TRBJ1-5
CASSSRHYQPQHF
TGTGCCAGCAGTTCGCGGCATTATCAGCCCCAGCATTTT
>.|.|TRBV29-1|TRBJ2-3
CSVPGGTDTQYF
TGCAGCGTCCCAGGGGGGACAGATACGCAGTATTTT
>.|.|TRBV29-1|TRBJ2-1
CSVDQGHNEQFF
TGCAGCGTTGATCAGGGTCACAATGAGCAGTTCTTC
>.|TRBD1|TRBV27|TRBJ1-1
CASSLRRTDRAAFF
TGTGCCAGCAGTTTGAGGCGGACGGACAGGGCAGCTTTCTTT
>.|.|TRBV28|TRBJ1-2
CASSLEEGGGYTF
TGTGCCAGCAGTTTAGAAGAGGGAGGCGGCTACACCTTC
>.|.|TRBV5-1|TRBJ2-1
CASSLVPRRQFF
TGCGCCAGCAGCTTGGTTCCTCGGAGGCAGTTCTTC
>few|TRBD2|TRBV4-2|TRBJ2-1
CASSQETSGVYNEQFF
TGTGCCAGCAGCCAAGAAACTAGCGGAGTGTACAATGAGCAGTTCTTC